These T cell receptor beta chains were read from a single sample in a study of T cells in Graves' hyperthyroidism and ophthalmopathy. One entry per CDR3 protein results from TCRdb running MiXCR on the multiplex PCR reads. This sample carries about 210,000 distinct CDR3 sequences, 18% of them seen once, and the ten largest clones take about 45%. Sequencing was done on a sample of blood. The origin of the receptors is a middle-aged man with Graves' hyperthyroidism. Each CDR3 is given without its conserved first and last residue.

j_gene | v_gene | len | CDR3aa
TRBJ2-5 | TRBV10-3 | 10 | AIGREGETQY
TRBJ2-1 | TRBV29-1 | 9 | SAPGPNEQF
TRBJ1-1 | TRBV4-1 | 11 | ASSQSPNTEAF
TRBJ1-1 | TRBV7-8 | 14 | ASSFPVEGTNTEAF
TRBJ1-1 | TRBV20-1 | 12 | SAERRGSGTEAF
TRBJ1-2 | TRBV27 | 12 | ASSPAGSHYGYT
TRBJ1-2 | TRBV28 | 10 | ASGGRNYGYT
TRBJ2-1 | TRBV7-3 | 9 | ASSRSNEQF
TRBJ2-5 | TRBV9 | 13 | ASSSGTSGEETQY
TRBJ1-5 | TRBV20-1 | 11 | SAPRGPNQPQH
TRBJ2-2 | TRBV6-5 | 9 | ASSYVGELF
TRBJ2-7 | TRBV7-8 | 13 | ASSLVAGQGYEQY
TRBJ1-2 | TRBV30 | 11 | AWSVSGGHGYT
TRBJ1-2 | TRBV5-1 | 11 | ASSTGDRGGYT
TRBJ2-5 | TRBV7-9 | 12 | ASSLQRDSETQY
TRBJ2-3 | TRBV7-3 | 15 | ASSLTGLRGGGDTQY
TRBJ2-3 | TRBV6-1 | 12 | ASSERQGTDTQY
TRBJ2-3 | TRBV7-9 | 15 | ASSSRLAGFSADTQY
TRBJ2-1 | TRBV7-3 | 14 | ASRGASGSGYNEQF
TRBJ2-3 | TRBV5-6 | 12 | ASSLFTSTDTQY
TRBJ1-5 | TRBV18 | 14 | ASSLATRHSNQPQH
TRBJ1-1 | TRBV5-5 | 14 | ASSGFRRNLNTEAF
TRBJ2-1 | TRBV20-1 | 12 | SARTRGLHNEQF
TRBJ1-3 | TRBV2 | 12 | AGEWTGSGNTIY
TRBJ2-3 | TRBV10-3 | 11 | AIKEGSADTQY